A single TCR beta chain is shown here with its context. The target antigen is unknown. The data originate from a study of shared clonotypes between healthy human individuals. The data were produced by immunoSEQ multiplex PCR, yet TCRdb's version contains in-frame clones alone and is incomplete. This sample has about 2.1 million clones; 93% occur once, and the top ten carry under 2%. Findings and caveats of the study: It was observed that roughly 5.4% of naive CD4 clonotypes were shared across several donors.

CD45RO negativity and positive selection for CCR7 defined naive CD8 cells, a population that excluded terminally differentiated effector memory CD45RA+ cells. Adult Caucasians living in Nashville, Tennessee made up all of the donors. This CDR3 is 18 amino acids long. Trimming took 0 bases from V and 7 from J; bases not matched to a gene: 10. Germline CDR1 and CDR2: MGHRA and YSYEKL. The sample comprised naive CD8+ T cells from PBMCs. This rearrangement joins TRBV4-1 to TRBJ2-1; 12 positions match TRBD2. The receptor was derived from a man between 18 and 29 years old in good health. Some clones in this sample may be carry-over from other donors' samples. The CDR3 loop is CASSQEASGRAGMNEQFF. For the CDR3, the DNA is TGCGCCAGCAGCCAAGAAGCTAGCGGGAGGGCCGGAATGAATGAGCAGTTCTTC.